This passage covers 5 T cell receptor beta chains from one sample sequenced in a study of cytomegalovirus exposure and HLA in healthy donors. Both 60 Vbeta primers and 13 Jbeta primers went into the PCR. Sequenced by immunoSEQ multiplex PCR; TCRdb stores in-frame clones only, minus some. The data show over 100,000 clones, with about 76% seen just once and less than 2.5% held by the top ten. The sample was PBMCs. The receptors were sampled from a woman aged 25 to 45 in good health and CMV-seronegative.

The V and J genes are TRBV28 and TRBJ2-1; TRBD1 matches at 12 bases. V was clipped by 9 bases and J by 9 bases; unmatched bases: 6. The CDR3 covers 13 residues. Per the germline V gene, CDR1 is MDHEN and CDR2 is SYDVKM. The CDR3 here is CASRDRGRGEQFF. The CDR3 DNA reads TGTGCCAGTAGGGACAGGGGGCGCGGTGAGCAGTTCTTC.

V gene TRBV7-9 combines with J gene TRBJ2-6, with 11 nucleotides matching TRBD2. V dropped 6 bases and J dropped 0; count of bases not matched to a gene: 7. Germline CDR1 is SEHNR and CDR2 is FQNEAQ (reference sequence). This CDR3 contains 18 residues. The CDR3 region is CASSQLAGAGSGANVLTF. CDR3 sequence (DNA): TGTGCCAGCAGTCAACTAGCGGGAGCGGGCTCTGGGGCCAACGTCCTGACTTTC. Complete variable domain (other parts from reference TRBV7-9 and TRBJ2-6): DTGVSQNPRHKITKRGQNVTFRCDPISEHNRLYWYRQTLGQGPEFLTYFQNEAQLEKSRLLSDRFSAERPKGSFSTLEIQRTEQGDSAMYLCASSQLAGAGSGANVLTFGAGSRLTVL.

The rearrangement uses TRBV5-6 and TRBJ2-5, with D possibly TRBD1 on 6 matching bases. This CDR3 has 15 residues. Trimming removed 2 bases at V and 2 bases at J, with 13 bases between. Germline CDR1 reads SGHDT; CDR2 reads YYEEEE. The CDR3 DNA is TGTGCCAGCAGCTTCGGAACAGGGTGGCAAGAGACCCAGTACTTC. Protein: CASSFGTGWQETQYF.

The rearrangement uses TRBV6-5 and TRBJ2-7; TRBD2 might be the D (5 bases). Trimming stripped 5 bases from V and 1 base from J, with 12 bases between. This CDR3 comprises 14 residues. Germline-derived CDR1 and CDR2 are MNHEY and SVGAGI. The CDR3 is CASSLRGGSYEQYF. CDR3 nucleotides: TGTGCCAGCAGTCTCCGGGGTGGGTCCTACGAGCAGTACTTC.

The chain joins TRBV2 to TRBJ2-5, with TRBD1 matching over 8 bases. There are 13 residues in the CDR3. Germline CDR1 and CDR2: SNHLY and FYNNEI. V was clipped by 8 bases and J by 4 bases; unmatched bases: 6. This CDR3 is CASHRGMGETQYF. The CDR3 DNA reads as TGTGCCAGCCACAGGGGGATGGGAGAGACCCAGTACTTC.